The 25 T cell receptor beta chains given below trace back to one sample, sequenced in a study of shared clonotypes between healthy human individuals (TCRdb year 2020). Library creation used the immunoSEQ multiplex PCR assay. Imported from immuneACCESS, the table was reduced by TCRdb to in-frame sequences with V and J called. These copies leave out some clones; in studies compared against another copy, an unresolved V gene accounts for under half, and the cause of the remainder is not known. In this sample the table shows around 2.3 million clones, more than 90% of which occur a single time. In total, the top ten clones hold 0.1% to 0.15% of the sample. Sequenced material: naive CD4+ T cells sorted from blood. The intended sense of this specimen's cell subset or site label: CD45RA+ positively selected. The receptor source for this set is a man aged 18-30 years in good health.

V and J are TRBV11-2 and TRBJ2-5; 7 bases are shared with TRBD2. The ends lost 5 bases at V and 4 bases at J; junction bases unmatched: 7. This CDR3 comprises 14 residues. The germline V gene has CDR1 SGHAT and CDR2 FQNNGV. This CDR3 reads CASSLGGRIETQYF. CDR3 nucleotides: TGTGCCAGCAGCCTGGGCGGGAGAATAGAGACCCAGTACTTC.

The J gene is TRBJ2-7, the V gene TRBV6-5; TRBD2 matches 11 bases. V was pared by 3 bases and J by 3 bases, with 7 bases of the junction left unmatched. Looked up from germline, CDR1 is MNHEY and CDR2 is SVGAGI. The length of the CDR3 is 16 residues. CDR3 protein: CASSYGTSGPLYEQYF. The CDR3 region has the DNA TGTGCCAGCAGTTATGGGACTAGCGGTCCCCTCTACGAGCAGTACTTC.

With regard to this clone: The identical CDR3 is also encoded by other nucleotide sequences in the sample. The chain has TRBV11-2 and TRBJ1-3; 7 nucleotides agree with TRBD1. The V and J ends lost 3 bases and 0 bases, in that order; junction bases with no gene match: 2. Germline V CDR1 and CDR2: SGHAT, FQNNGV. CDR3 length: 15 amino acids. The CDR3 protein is CASSLGTASGNTIYF. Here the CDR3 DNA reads TGTGCCAGCAGCTTGGGGACAGCCTCTGGAAACACCATATATTTT.

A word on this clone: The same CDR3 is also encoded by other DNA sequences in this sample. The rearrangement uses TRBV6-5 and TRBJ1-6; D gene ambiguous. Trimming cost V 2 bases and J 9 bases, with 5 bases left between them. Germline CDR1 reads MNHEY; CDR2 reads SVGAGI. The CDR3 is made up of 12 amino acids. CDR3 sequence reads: CASSYGVSPLHF. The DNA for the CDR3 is TGTGCCAGCAGTTACGGAGTTTCACCCCTCCACTTT.

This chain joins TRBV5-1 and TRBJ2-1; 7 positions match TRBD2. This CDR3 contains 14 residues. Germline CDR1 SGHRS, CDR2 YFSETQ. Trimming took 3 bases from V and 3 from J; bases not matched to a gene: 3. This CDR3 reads CASSSRDYYNEQFF. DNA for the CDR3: TGCGCCAGCAGCTCGAGGGACTACTACAATGAGCAGTTCTTC. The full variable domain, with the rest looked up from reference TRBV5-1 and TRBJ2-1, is KAGVTQTPRYLIKTRGQQVTLSCSPISGHRSVSWYQQTPGQGLQFLFEYFSETQRNKGNFPGRFSGRQFSNSRSEMNVSTLELGDSALYLCASSSRDYYNEQFFGPGTRLTVL.

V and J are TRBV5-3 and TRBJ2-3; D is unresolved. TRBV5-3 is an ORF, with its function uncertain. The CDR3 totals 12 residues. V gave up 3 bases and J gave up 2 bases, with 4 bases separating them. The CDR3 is CARSYFTDTQYF. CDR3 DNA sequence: TGTGCCAGAAGCTACTTCACAGATACGCAGTATTTT.

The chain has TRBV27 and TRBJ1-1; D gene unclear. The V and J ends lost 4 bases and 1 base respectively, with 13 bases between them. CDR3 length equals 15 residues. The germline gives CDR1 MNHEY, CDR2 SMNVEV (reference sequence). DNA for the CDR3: TGTGCCAGCAGTTCGGCATCCGTGGGGAACACTGAAGCTTTCTTT. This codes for CASSSASVGNTEAFF.

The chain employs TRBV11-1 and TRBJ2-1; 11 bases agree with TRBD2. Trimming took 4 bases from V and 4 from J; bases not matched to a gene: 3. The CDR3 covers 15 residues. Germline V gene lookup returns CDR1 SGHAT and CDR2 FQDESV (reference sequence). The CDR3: CASSYGTSGYNEQFF. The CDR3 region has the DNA TGTGCCAGCAGCTACGGGACTAGCGGTTACAATGAGCAGTTCTTC.

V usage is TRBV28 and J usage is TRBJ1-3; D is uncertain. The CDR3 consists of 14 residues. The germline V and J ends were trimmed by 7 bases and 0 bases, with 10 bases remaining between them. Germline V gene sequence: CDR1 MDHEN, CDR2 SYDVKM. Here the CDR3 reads CASNPHNSGNTIYF. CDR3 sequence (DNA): TGTGCCAGCAACCCTCACAACTCTGGAAACACCATATATTTT.

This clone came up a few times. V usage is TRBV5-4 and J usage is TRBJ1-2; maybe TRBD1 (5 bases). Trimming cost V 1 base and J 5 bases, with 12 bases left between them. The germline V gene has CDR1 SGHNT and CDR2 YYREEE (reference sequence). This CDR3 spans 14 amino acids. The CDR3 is CASSLRGIPYGYTF. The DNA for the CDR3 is TGTGCCAGCAGCTTGAGGGGTATCCCATATGGCTACACCTTC.

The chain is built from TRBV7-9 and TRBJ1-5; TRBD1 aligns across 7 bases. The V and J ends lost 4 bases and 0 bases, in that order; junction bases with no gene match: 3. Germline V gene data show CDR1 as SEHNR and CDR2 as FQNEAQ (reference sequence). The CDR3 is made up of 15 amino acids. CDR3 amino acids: CASSWGQNSNQPQHF. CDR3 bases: TGTGCCAGCAGCTGGGGACAGAATAGCAATCAGCCCCAGCATTTT.

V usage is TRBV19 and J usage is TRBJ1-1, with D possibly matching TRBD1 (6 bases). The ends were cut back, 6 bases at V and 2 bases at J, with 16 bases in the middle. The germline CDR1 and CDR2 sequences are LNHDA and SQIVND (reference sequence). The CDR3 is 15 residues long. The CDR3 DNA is TGTGCCAGTAGACGAAACAGGGAAATTAACACTGAAGCTTTCTTT. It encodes CASRRNREINTEAFF.

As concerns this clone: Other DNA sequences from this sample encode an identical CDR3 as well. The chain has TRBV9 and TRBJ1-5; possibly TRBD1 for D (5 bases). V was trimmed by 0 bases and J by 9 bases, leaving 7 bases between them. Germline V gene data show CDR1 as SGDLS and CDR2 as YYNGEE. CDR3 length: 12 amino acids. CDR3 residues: CASSVDGGPQHF. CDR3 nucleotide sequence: TGTGCCAGCAGCGTAGATGGGGGGCCCCAGCATTTT.

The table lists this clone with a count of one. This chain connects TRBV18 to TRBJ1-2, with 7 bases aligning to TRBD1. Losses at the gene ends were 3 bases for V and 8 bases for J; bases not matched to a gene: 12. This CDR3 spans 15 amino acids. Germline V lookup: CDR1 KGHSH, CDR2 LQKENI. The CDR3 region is CASSPPGQSSWGYTF. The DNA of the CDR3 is TGTGCCAGCTCACCCCCGGGACAGTCGTCCTGGGGCTACACCTTC.

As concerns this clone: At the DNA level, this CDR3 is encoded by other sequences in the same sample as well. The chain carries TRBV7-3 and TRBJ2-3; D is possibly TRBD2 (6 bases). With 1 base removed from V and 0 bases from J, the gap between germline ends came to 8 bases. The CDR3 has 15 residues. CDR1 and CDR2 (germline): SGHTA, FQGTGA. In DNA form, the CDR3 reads TGTGCCAGCAGCTTAATCGGGGGAAGCACAGATACGCAGTATTTT. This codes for CASSLIGGSTDTQYF.

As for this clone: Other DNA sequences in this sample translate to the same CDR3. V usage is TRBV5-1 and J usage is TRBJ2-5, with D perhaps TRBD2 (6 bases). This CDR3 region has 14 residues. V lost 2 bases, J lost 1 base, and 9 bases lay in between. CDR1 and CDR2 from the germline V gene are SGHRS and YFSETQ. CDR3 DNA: TGCGCCAGCAGCTTACTAGCAACCCAAGAGACCCAGTACTTC. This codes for CASSLLATQETQYF.

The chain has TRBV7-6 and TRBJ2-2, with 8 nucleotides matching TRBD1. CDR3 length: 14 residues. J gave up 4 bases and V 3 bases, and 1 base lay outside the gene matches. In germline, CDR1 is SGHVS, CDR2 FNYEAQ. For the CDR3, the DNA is TGTGCCAGCAGCTTTACAGGGGGCACCGGGGAGCTGTTTTTT. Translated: CASSFTGGTGELFF.

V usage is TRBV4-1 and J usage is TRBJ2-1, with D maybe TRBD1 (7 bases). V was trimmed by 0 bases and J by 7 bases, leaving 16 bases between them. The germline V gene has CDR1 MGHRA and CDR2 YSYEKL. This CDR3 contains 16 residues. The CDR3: CASSQDPWPGGNEQFF. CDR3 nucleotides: TGCGCCAGCAGCCAAGATCCATGGCCAGGGGGGAATGAGCAGTTCTTC.

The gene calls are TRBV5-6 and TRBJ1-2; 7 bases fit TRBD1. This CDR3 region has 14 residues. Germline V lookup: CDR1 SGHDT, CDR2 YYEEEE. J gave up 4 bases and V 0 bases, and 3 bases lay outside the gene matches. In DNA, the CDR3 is TGTGCCAGCAGCTTGGGGGACAGCATCTATGGCTACACCTTC. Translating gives CASSLGDSIYGYTF.

CDR3 in amino acids: CAWTGTGNYGYTF. In DNA form, the CDR3 reads TGTGCCTGGACTGGGACAGGGAACTATGGCTACACCTTC. The V gene is TRBV30, the J gene TRBJ1-2; 9 nucleotides align to TRBD1. This CDR3 comprises 13 residues. From germline, CDR1 is GTSNPN and CDR2 SVGIG (reference sequence). Losses at the gene ends were 4 bases for V and 2 bases for J; bases not matched to a gene: 2.

In nucleotides, the CDR3 is TGTGCCAGCAGCTTGGGGGCGGGAGATTTCTACGAGCAGTACTTC. It encodes CASSLGAGDFYEQYF. V and J are TRBV5-4 and TRBJ2-7; 7 bases are shared with TRBD2. Losses at the gene ends were 0 bases for V and 3 bases for J; bases not matched to a gene: 6. There are 15 residues in the CDR3. Germline V gene data show CDR1 as SGHNT and CDR2 as YYREEE (reference sequence). The full variable domain, completed using reference TRBV5-4 and TRBJ2-7, is ETGVTQSPTHLIKTRGQQVTLRCSSQSGHNTVSWYQQALGQGPQFIFQYYREEENGRGNFPPRFSGLQFPNYSSELNVNALELDDSALYLCASSLGAGDFYEQYFGPGTRLTVT.

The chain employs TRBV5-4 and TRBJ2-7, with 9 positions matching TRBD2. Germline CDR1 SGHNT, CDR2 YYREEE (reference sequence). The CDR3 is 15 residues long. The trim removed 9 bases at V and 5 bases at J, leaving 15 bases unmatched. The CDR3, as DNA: TGTGCCACCCCGGCTATGGCGGGAGGGCCTGACGAGCAGTACTTC. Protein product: CATPAMAGGPDEQYF.

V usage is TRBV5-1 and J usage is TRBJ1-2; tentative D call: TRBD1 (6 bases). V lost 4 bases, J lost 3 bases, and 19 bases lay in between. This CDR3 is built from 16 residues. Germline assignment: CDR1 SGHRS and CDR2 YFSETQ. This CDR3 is CASSPELGAVDYGYTF. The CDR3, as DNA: TGCGCCAGCAGCCCGGAACTGGGGGCCGTGGACTATGGCTACACCTTC.

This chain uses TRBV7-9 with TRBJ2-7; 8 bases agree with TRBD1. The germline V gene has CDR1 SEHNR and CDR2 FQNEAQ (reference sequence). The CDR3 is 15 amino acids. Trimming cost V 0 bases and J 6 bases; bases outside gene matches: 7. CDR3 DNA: TGTGCCAGCAGCTTAGCTGCGGACAGGGAACTCGAGCAGTACTTC. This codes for CASSLAADRELEQYF.

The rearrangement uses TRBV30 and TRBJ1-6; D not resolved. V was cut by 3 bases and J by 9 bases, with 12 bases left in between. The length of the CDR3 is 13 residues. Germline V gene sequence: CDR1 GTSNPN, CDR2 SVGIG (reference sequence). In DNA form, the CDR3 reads TGTGCCTGGAGGTCGGGTGCGGGTTCACCCCTCCACTTT. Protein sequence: CAWRSGAGSPLHF.